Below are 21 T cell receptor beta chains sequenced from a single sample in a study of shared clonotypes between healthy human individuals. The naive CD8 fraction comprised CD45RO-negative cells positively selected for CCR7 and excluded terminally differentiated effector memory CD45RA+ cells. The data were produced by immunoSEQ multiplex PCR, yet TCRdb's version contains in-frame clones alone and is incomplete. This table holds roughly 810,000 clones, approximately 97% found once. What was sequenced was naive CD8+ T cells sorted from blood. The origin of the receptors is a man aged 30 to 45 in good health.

This CDR3 reads CASSPPDNNEQFF. For the CDR3, the DNA is TGTGCCAGCTCACCACCGGACAACAATGAGCAGTTCTTC. This rearrangement joins TRBV18 to TRBJ2-1, with D perhaps TRBD1 (5 bases). V lost 0 bases, J lost 5 bases, and 5 bases lay in between. Germline CDR1 and CDR2: KGHSH and LQKENI. The CDR3 is made up of 13 amino acids. The whole variable domain, filled in from reference TRBV18 and TRBJ2-1, reads NAGVMQNPRHLVRRRGQEARLRCSPMKGHSHVYWYRQLPEEGLKFMVYLQKENIIDESGMPKERFSAEFPKEGPSILRIQQVVRGDSAAYFCASSPPDNNEQFFGPGTRLTVL.

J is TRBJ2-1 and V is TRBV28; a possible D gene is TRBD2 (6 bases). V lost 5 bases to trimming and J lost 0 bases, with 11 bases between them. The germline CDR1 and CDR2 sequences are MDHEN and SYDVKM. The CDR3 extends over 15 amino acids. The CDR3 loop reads CASSISGLSYNEQFF. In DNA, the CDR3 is TGTGCCAGCAGTATTAGCGGACTCTCCTACAATGAGCAGTTCTTC.

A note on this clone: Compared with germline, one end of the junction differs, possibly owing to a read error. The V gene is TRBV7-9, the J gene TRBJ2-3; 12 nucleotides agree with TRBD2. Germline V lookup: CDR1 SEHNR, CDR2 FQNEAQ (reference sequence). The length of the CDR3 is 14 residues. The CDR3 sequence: CASSLEELTSGSVF. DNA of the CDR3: TGTGCCAGCAGCTTGGAGGAACTGACTAGCGGGAGCGTGTTT.

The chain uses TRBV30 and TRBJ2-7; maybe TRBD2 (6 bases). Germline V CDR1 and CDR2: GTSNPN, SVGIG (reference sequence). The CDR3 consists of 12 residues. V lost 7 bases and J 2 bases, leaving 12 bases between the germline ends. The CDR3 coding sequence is TGTGCCTACGGGACTTCTCCCTACGAGCAGTACTTC. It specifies CAYGTSPYEQYF.

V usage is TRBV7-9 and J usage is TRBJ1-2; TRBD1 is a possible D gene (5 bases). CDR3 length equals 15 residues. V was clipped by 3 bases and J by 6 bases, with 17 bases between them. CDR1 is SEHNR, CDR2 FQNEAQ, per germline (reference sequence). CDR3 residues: CASSFSTQGMDGYTF. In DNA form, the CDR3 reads TGTGCCAGCAGCTTTAGTACCCAGGGCATGGATGGCTACACCTTC. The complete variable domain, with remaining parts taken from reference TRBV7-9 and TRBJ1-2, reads DTGVSQNPRHKITKRGQNVTFRCDPISEHNRLYWYRQTLGQGPEFLTYFQNEAQLEKSRLLSDRFSAERPKGSFSTLEIQRTEQGDSAMYLCASSFSTQGMDGYTFGSGTRLTVV.

The CDR3 bases are TGCGCCAGCAGCCAAGGCGGAATACGTGGCCCTGAAGCTTTCTTT. Its translation: CASSQGGIRGPEAFF. The V call is TRBV4-3, the J call TRBJ1-1; D ambiguous. Trimming shortened V by 1 base and J by 6 bases, and 15 bases separated the two germline ends. CDR1 LGHNA and CDR2 YSLEER come from the germline V gene. This CDR3 comprises 15 residues.

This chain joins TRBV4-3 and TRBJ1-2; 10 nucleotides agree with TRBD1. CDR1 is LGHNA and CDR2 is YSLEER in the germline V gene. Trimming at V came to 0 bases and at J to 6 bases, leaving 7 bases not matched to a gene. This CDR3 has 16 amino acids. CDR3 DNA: TGCGCCAGCAGCCAAGATGGGACAGGGGACCTGGATGGCTACACCTTC. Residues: CASSQDGTGDLDGYTF.

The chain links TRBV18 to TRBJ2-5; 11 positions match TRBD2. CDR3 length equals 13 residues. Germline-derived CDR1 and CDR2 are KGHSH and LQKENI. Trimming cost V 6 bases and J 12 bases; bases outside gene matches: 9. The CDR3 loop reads CASSPGLAAQEYF. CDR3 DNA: TGTGCCAGCTCCCCGGGACTAGCGGCCCAGGAGTACTTC.

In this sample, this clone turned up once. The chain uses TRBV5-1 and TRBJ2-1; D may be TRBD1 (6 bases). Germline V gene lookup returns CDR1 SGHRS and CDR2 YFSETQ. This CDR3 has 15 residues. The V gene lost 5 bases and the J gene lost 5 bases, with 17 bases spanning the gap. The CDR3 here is CASSFTGPLDNEQFF. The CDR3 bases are TGCGCCAGCAGTTTCACAGGGCCCTTGGACAATGAGCAGTTCTTC.

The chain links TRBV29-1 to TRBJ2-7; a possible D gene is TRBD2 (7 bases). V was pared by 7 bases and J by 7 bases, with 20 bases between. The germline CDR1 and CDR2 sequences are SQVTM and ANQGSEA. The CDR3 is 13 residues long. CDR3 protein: CSAGRQGLREQYF. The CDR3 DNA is TGCAGCGCCGGGAGGCAGGGGCTCCGTGAGCAGTACTTC.

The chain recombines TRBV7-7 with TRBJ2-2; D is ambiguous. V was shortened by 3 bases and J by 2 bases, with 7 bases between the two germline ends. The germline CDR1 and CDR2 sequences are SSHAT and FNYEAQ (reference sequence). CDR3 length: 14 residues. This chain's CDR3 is CASSFRANTGELFF. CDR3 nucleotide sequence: TGTGCCAGCAGCTTCCGAGCTAACACCGGGGAGCTGTTTTTT.

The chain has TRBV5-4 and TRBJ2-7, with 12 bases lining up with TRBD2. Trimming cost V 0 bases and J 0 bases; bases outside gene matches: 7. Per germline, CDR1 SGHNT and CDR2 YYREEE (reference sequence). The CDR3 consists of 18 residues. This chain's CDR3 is CASSLGLAGGPSSYEQYF. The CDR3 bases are TGTGCCAGCAGCTTGGGGCTAGCGGGAGGGCCAAGCTCCTACGAGCAGTACTTC.

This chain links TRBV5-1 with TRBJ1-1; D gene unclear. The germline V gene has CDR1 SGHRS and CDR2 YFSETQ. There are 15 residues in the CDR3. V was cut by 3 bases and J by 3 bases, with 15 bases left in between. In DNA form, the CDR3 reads TGCGCCAGCAGCTACTTCGGCGGGCTGGACACTGAAGCTTTCTTT. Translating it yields CASSYFGGLDTEAFF.

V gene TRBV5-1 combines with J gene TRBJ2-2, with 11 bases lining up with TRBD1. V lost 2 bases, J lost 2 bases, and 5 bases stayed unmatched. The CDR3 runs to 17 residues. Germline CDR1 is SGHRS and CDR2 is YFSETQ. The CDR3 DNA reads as TGCGCCAGCAGCTTTGTAGGACAGGGGGCCAACACCGGGGAGCTGTTTTTT. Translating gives CASSFVGQGANTGELFF.

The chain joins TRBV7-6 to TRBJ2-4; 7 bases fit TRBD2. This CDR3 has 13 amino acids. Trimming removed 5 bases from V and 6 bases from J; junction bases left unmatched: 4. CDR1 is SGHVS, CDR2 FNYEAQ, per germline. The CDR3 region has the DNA TGTGCCAGCAGCCGGGACTACCGAAACATTCAGTACTTC. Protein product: CASSRDYRNIQYF.

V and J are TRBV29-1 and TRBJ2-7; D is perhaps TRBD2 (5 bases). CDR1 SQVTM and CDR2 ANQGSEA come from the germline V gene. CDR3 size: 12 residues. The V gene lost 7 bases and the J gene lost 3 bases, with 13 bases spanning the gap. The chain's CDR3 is CSARTQYYEQYF. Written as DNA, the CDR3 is TGCAGCGCTCGGACTCAATACTACGAGCAGTACTTC.

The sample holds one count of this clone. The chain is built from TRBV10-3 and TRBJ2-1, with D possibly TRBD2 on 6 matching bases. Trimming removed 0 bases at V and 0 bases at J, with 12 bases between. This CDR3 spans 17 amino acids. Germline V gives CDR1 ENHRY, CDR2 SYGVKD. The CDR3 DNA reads TGTGCCATCAGTGAGTCTGGGAGGCTAAACTCCTACAATGAGCAGTTCTTC. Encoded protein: CAISESGRLNSYNEQFF.

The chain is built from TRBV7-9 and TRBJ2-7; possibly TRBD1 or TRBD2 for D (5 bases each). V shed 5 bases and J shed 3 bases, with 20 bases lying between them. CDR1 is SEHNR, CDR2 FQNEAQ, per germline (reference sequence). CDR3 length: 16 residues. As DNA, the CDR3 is TGTGCCAGCAGCCCGCCAACTGAGAGGGGAGACTACGAGCAGTACTTC. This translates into CASSPPTERGDYEQYF.

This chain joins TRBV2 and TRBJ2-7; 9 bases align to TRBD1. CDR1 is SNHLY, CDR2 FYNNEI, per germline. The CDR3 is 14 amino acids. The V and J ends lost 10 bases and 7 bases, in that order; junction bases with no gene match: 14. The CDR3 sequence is CANTGGSGRDEQYF. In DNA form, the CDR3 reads TGTGCCAACACAGGGGGCAGCGGACGGGATGAGCAGTACTTC.

The CDR3 region has the DNA TGTGCCAGTAGTACCTTAGCGGGAGCCTCCGTCGGGGAGCTGTTTTTT. It yields the protein CASSTLAGASVGELFF. The rearrangement joins TRBV19 to TRBJ2-2; 9 nucleotides agree with TRBD2. The CDR3 has 16 amino acids. Trimming at V came to 4 bases and at J to 7 bases, leaving 10 bases not matched to a gene. Per germline, CDR1 LNHDA and CDR2 SQIVND (reference sequence).

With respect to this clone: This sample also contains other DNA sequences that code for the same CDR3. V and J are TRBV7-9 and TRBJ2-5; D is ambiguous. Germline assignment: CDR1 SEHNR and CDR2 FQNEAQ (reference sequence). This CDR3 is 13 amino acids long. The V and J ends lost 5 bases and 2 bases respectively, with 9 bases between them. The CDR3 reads CASSPSVQETQYF. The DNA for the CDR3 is TGTGCCAGCAGCCCCAGCGTACAAGAGACCCAGTACTTC.